The 19 T cell receptor beta chains below were found in one sample sequenced in a study of CD8 T cells in ankylosing spondylitis. TCRdb independently ran MiXCR on the 5' RACE reads; one entry per CDR3 protein. The table records some 270,000 distinct CDR3 sequences, 30% to 35% of them present only once. The sequenced sample consisted of blood, either unsorted or a sorted T cell fraction (not recorded which). The receptors shown here come from a male donor with ankylosing spondylitis or in good health (not recorded which).

This clonotype has a count of ten or more. V and J are TRBV29-1 and TRBJ1-2; 7 bases are a match to TRBD1. This CDR3 comprises 13 residues. Germline V CDR1 and CDR2: SQVTM, ANQGSEA. V was pared by 0 bases and J by 8 bases, with 6 bases of the junction left unmatched. In DNA form, the CDR3 reads TGCAGCGTTGAAGAACAGGGGCGAGAGGGCTACACCTTC. It encodes CSVEEQGREGYTF. Looking up the rest from reference TRBV29-1 and TRBJ1-2 gives the full variable domain: SAVISQKPSRDICQRGTSLTIQCQVDSQVTMMFWYRQQPGQSLTLIATANQGSEATYESGFVIDKFPISRPNLTFSTLTVSNMSPEDSSIYLCSVEEQGREGYTFGSGTRLTVV.

There are a few counts of this clonotype. The rearrangement joins TRBV3-1 to TRBJ1-4; D remains ambiguous. The germline V and J ends were trimmed by 1 base and 5 bases, with 14 bases remaining between them. The length of the CDR3 is 16 residues. Germline CDR1 and CDR2: LGHDT and YNNKEL (reference sequence). In DNA, the CDR3 is TGTGCCAGCAGCCAAGGTAGCCCCATGATGAATGAAAAACTGTTTTTT. This encodes CASSQGSPMMNEKLFF. Filled out from reference TRBV3-1 and TRBJ1-4, the complete variable domain reads DTAVSQTPKYLVTQMGNDKSIKCEQNLGHDTMYWYKQDSKKFLKIMFSYNNKELIINETVPNRFSPKSPDKAHLNLHINSLELGDSAVYFCASSQGSPMMNEKLFFGSGTQLSVL.

This clonotype was counted only a few times. Here the CDR3 DNA reads TGCAGTGCTAGGGGTCCAACGGCCTACGAGCAGTACTTC. Translating it yields CSARGPTAYEQYF. The chain combines TRBV20-1 with TRBJ2-7; D gene uncertain. Germline V CDR1 and CDR2: DFQATT, SNEGSKA (reference sequence). V was cut by 3 bases and J by 2 bases, with 11 bases left in between. The CDR3 consists of 13 residues.

This clonotype was picked up a small number of times. J is TRBJ2-7 and V is TRBV12-3 or TRBV12-4; D is uncertain. The CDR3 is 14 amino acids. Deletions cut 6 bases from V and 3 bases from J, with 15 bases between. CDR3 coding DNA: TGTGCCAGCAGCCAAAACTTGATGCACTACGAGCAGTACTTC. It codes for CASSQNLMHYEQYF.

This clonotype came up once. The genes are TRBV5-1 and TRBJ2-1, with D perhaps TRBD2 (6 bases). V was clipped by 0 bases and J by 5 bases, with 15 bases between them. The germline V gene has CDR1 SGHRS and CDR2 YFSETQ. The CDR3 covers 16 residues. CDR3: CASSLGYGGNHNEQFF. As DNA, the CDR3 is TGCGCCAGCAGCTTGGGATACGGGGGAAACCACAATGAGCAGTTCTTC.

The rearrangement joins TRBV12-3 or TRBV12-4 to TRBJ2-5; D not certain. The germline V and J ends were trimmed by 3 bases and 5 bases, with 7 bases remaining between them. The CDR3 consists of 12 residues. This chain's CDR3 is CASSFQQETQYF. Here the CDR3 DNA reads TGTGCCAGCAGTTTTCAACAGGAGACCCAGTACTTC.

The chain employs TRBV20-1 and TRBJ1-2; no definite D call. This CDR3 is built from 12 residues. Germline CDR1 and CDR2: DFQATT and SNEGSKA (reference sequence). The CDR3 reads CSGPRDSYGYTF. In DNA, the CDR3 is TGCAGCGGTCCCCGTGATAGCTATGGCTACACCTTC.

The V call is TRBV5-5, the J call TRBJ2-7; TRBD1 matches 10 bases. This CDR3 has 14 residues. The germline V gene has CDR1 SGHKS and CDR2 YYEKEE (reference sequence). V lost 4 bases and J lost 5; bases outside the gene matches: 6. The CDR3 loop is CASSRDRGDHEQYF. In DNA, the CDR3 is TGTGCCAGCAGCAGGGACAGGGGCGACCACGAGCAGTACTTC.

This clonotype turned up a few times. The J gene is TRBJ2-4, the V gene TRBV20-1; TRBD1 matches at 7 bases. J gave up 1 base and V 3 bases, and 3 bases lay outside the gene matches. This CDR3 is built from 14 residues. Germline loops: CDR1 DFQATT, CDR2 SNEGSKA (reference sequence). The CDR3 reads CSASQTGAKNIQYF. CDR3 DNA: TGCAGTGCTAGCCAGACAGGGGCCAAAAACATTCAGTACTTC.

The chain is built from TRBV12-3 or TRBV12-4 and TRBJ2-3; D gene unclear. Trimming removed 6 bases from V and 4 bases from J, with 20 bases in between. This CDR3 is built from 16 residues. CDR3 DNA: TGTGCCAGCAGCTCCCCGACCCGGATTGGGGCAGATACGCAGTATTTT. It is translated as CASSSPTRIGADTQYF.

This chain links TRBV29-1 with TRBJ2-7, with D maybe TRBD1 (6 bases). V lost 5 bases, J lost 3 bases, and 11 bases lay in between. The V gene's germline CDR1 is SQVTM and CDR2 ANQGSEA. The CDR3 sequence is 12 residues long. The chain's CDR3 is CSVSQGFYEQYF. Written as DNA, the CDR3 is TGCAGCGTTTCACAGGGTTTCTACGAGCAGTACTTC.

This clonotype was counted at least ten times. The chain carries TRBV20-1 and TRBJ2-3; 8 nucleotides agree with TRBD2. Germline V gives CDR1 DFQATT, CDR2 SNEGSKA (reference sequence). The CDR3 consists of 15 residues. The J segment lost 4 bases and the V segment lost 0 bases, leaving 6 bases of the junction unmatched. Here the CDR3 DNA reads TGCAGTGCTAGAGATACCTCGCGGGGGGCAGATACGCAGTATTTT. Amino acids: CSARDTSRGADTQYF.

This clonotype showed up just a few times. The CDR3 loop reads CATSRGLEDEQYF. CDR3 DNA sequence: TGTGCCACCAGCAGAGGCCTAGAGGACGAGCAGTACTTC. This chain uses TRBV15 with TRBJ2-7; D remains unclear. V lost 1 base and J 5 bases, leaving 9 bases between the germline ends. CDR1 is LNHNV and CDR2 is YYDKDF in the germline V gene (reference sequence). The CDR3 loop spans 13 amino acids.

The rearrangement joins TRBV27 to TRBJ2-5; D call uncertain. The V end lost 4 bases, the J end lost 0 bases, and 3 bases lay between the germline ends. CDR1 and CDR2 (germline): MNHEY, SMNVEV (reference sequence). The CDR3 loop spans 12 amino acids. CDR3 coding DNA: TGTGCCAGCAGTTCCCACCAAGAGACCCAGTACTTC. This encodes CASSSHQETQYF.

About this clonotype itself: Germline and junction disagree at one end, which may indicate a read error. The chain is built from TRBV6-6 and TRBJ2-2, with no clear D. This CDR3 region has 12 residues. Looked up from germline, CDR1 is MNHNY and CDR2 is SVGAGI (reference sequence). The CDR3, as DNA: TGTGCCACCAGTATGAACACCGGGGAGCTGTTTTTT. Translating gives CATSMNTGELFF.

V and J are TRBV4-1 and TRBJ2-7; D perhaps matches TRBD2 (6 bases). V was clipped by 0 bases and J by 0 bases, with 12 bases between them. This CDR3 comprises 16 residues. Germline-derived CDR1 and CDR2 are MGHRA and YSYEKL. For the CDR3, the DNA is TGCGCCAGCAGCCAAGATGGCCCCGGGAGCTCCTACGAGCAGTACTTC. This translates into CASSQDGPGSSYEQYF.

V and J are TRBV7-2 and TRBJ2-4; D call uncertain. The CDR3 consists of 14 residues. Per germline, CDR1 SGHTA and CDR2 FQGNSA. V shed 1 base and J shed 6 bases, with 10 bases lying between them. The CDR3 DNA sequence: TGTGCCAGCAGCTTAGTGGCCCTAGGAAACATTCAGTACTTC. Protein product: CASSLVALGNIQYF. Using reference TRBV7-2 and TRBJ2-4 for the parts outside the CDR3, the full variable domain is GAGVSQSPSNKVTEKGKDVELRCDPISGHTALYWYRQSLGQGLEFLIYFQGNSAPDKSGLPSDRFSAERTGGSVSTLTIQRTQQEDSAVYLCASSLVALGNIQYFGAGTRLSVL.

This chain connects TRBV14 to TRBJ2-5, with D perhaps matching TRBD1 or TRBD2 (5 bases each). Germline-derived CDR1 and CDR2 are SGHDN and FVKESK. Trimming took off 4 bases at V and 5 bases at J, with 11 bases between the two ends. The CDR3 totals 13 residues. CDR3 sequence (DNA): TGTGCCAGCAGCCCAACCTGGGGGGAGACCCAGTACTTC. It translates to CASSPTWGETQYF. Using reference TRBV14 and TRBJ2-5 for the parts outside the CDR3, the full variable domain is EAGVTQFPSHSVIEKGQTVTLRCDPISGHDNLYWYRRVMGKEIKFLLHFVKESKQDESGMPNNRFLAERTGGTYSTLKVQPAELEDSGVYFCASSPTWGETQYFGPGTRLLVL.

The CDR3 is CASSYGQGGWNEQYF. The CDR3, as DNA: TGTGCCAGCAGTTACGGACAGGGTGGATGGAACGAGCAGTACTTC. V is TRBV12-3 or TRBV12-4 and J is TRBJ2-7, with 8 bases that match TRBD1. The CDR3 sequence is 15 residues long. After removal of 4 bases from V and 5 bases from J, the junction contained 10 bases not matched to a gene.